This note documents a single T cell receptor (beta chain) sequence. Its target is not known. Unsorted cryopreserved PBMC were sequenced, averaging around 100,000 T cells per clinical donor. Method: immunoSEQ multiplex PCR; TCRdb's copy keeps in-frame clones and lacks some. The repertoire holds about 44,000 clones, with roughly 96% as singletons. The entry originates in a study of T cells in tuberculosis. General study findings and limits: Smaller distances to GMM-specific TCRs suggested their expansion in active tuberculosis. Active tuberculosis patients had shorter CDR3-alpha; the beta difference was nonsignificant.

The CDR3 runs 14 residues. The V gene lost 8 bases and the J gene lost 6 bases, with 19 bases spanning the gap. The germline V gene encodes CDR1 MGHDK and CDR2 SYGVNS. This chain uses TRBV25-1 with TRBJ1-2; TRBD1 is a possible D gene (5 bases). The clonotype comes from a donor between 10 and 35 years old with latent tuberculosis or without tuberculosis infection. The specimen sequenced was PBMCs. The CDR3 is CASSKEGYGDGYTF. For the CDR3, the DNA is TGTGCCAGCTCTAAGGAGGGGTATGGAGATGGCTACACCTTC.